A single sample gave rise to the 21 T cell receptor beta chains below, sequenced in a study of cytomegalovirus exposure and HLA in healthy donors. PCR amplification relied on 60 Vbeta primers (plus 13 Jbeta primers). Profiled with immunoSEQ multiplex PCR; TCRdb holds only in-frame clones, not every one. This table has over 150,000 clones, 85% appearing once. The sequenced material came from PBMCs. The source of these receptors is a boy between 2 and 15 years old in good health and CMV-seronegative.

This chain links TRBV14 with TRBJ2-7, with TRBD2 matching over 7 bases. The ends lost 8 bases at V and 6 bases at J; junction bases unmatched: 7. The CDR3 has 12 amino acids. CDR1 and CDR2 (germline): SGHDN, FVKESK. The CDR3 region is CASGGDLREQYV. The CDR3 nucleotides are TGTGCCAGCGGGGGGGACCTCCGCGAGCAGTACGTC.

The chain uses TRBV25-1 and TRBJ2-1; tentative D call: TRBD1 (5 bases). The length of the CDR3 is 13 residues. Trimming stripped 3 bases from V and 7 bases from J, with 10 bases between. Germline V gene lookup returns CDR1 MGHDK and CDR2 SYGVNS. DNA for the CDR3: TGTGCCAGCAGTGATGGGGCCCGAAATGAGCAGTTCTTC. Protein: CASSDGARNEQFF.

This rearrangement joins TRBV2 to TRBJ2-7; D is possibly TRBD1 (6 bases). The ends were cut back, 3 bases at V and 0 bases at J, with 9 bases in the middle. The length of the CDR3 is 14 residues. Germline CDR1 SNHLY, CDR2 FYNNEI. The CDR3 reads CASSDQGPSYEQYF. The CDR3, as DNA: TGTGCCAGCAGTGATCAGGGGCCCTCCTACGAGCAGTACTTC.

This clone was recorded a few times. V usage is TRBV29-1 and J usage is TRBJ1-2; TRBD1 is a possible D gene (6 bases). The CDR3 runs 17 residues. Germline lookup yields CDR1 SQVTM and CDR2 ANQGSEA. V was cut by 5 bases and J by 2 bases, with 24 bases left in between. CDR3 nucleotide sequence: TGCAGCGTTCCGCGGCGGCAGGGCGGAAGGGGGAACTATGGCTACACCTTC. Amino acids: CSVPRRQGGRGNYGYTF. Supplemented by reference TRBV29-1 and TRBJ1-2, the full variable domain reads SAVISQKPSRDICQRGTSLTIQCQVDSQVTMMFWYRQQPGQSLTLIATANQGSEATYESGFVIDKFPISRPNLTFSTLTVSNMSPEDSSIYLCSVPRRQGGRGNYGYTFGSGTRLTVV.

The chain has TRBV6-1 and TRBJ2-7; D is perhaps TRBD2 (6 bases). There are 15 residues in the CDR3. Looked up from germline, CDR1 is MNHNS and CDR2 is SASEGT. The germline V and J ends were trimmed by 11 bases and 3 bases, with 23 bases remaining between them. The CDR3 loop is CAGGFGGAIGYEQYF. DNA of the CDR3: TGTGCCGGAGGTTTTGGAGGGGCCATTGGCTACGAGCAGTACTTC.

Notes on this clone: This sample also contains other DNA sequences that code for the same CDR3. The V and J genes are TRBV10-3 and TRBJ1-2, with TRBD1 matching over 7 bases. This CDR3 region has 13 residues. Germline V gives CDR1 ENHRY, CDR2 SYGVKD. Losses at the gene ends were 3 bases for V and 2 bases for J; bases not matched to a gene: 0. This chain's CDR3 is CAISEQGNYGYTF. For the CDR3, the DNA is TGTGCCATCAGTGAACAGGGGAACTATGGCTACACCTTC.

The V and J genes are TRBV29-1 and TRBJ1-1; D is ambiguous. The germline V and J ends were trimmed by 2 bases and 2 bases, with 18 bases remaining between them. Per germline, CDR1 SQVTM and CDR2 ANQGSEA. This CDR3 is built from 16 residues. In DNA form, the CDR3 reads TGCAGCGTTGAAACCGACTTGCCCGGGAGAAACACTGAAGCTTTCTTT. This sequence encodes CSVETDLPGRNTEAFF.

CDR3: CASTEGQGMTDTQYF. CDR3 bases: TGTGCCAGTACCGAGGGACAGGGGATGACAGATACGCAGTATTTT. The rearrangement uses TRBV19 and TRBJ2-3; TRBD1 aligns across 10 bases. The CDR3 is 15 amino acids. CDR1 LNHDA and CDR2 SQIVND come from the germline V gene (reference sequence). The trim removed 7 bases at V and 3 bases at J, leaving 7 bases unmatched.

This chain links TRBV10-3 with TRBJ1-1, with a tentative D call TRBD1 (6 bases). CDR1 is ENHRY and CDR2 is SYGVKD in the germline V gene. Trimming shortened V by 4 bases and J by 4 bases, and 16 bases separated the two germline ends. The CDR3 has 15 amino acids. In nucleotides, the CDR3 is TGTGCCATCAGTGGGGGGACAAACGGGGTCACTGAAGCTTTCTTT. Residues: CAISGGTNGVTEAFF.

The CDR3 is CASSPDSHYNSPLHF. The CDR3 DNA reads as TGTGCCAGCAGCCCCGACAGCCATTATAATTCACCCCTCCACTTT. The rearrangement uses TRBV7-8 and TRBJ1-6; D is perhaps TRBD1 (5 bases). The CDR3 has 15 amino acids. CDR1 is SGHVS and CDR2 is FQNEAQ in the germline V gene. Trimming pared 5 bases from V and 4 bases from J, leaving 12 bases between.

J is TRBJ2-1 and V is TRBV19; D is perhaps TRBD1 (5 bases). V dropped 3 bases and J dropped 2 bases, with 11 bases sitting between them. The CDR3 loop spans 15 amino acids. From germline, CDR1 is LNHDA and CDR2 SQIVND (reference sequence). For the CDR3, the DNA is TGTGCCAGTAGTATGGACATAGGGGCCTACAATGAGCAGTTCTTC. Translating gives CASSMDIGAYNEQFF.

The CDR3: CASSPGTLATEAFF. DNA of the CDR3: TGTGCCAGCTCACCAGGCACCCTGGCCACTGAAGCTTTCTTT. The chain uses TRBV18 and TRBJ1-1; D gene unclear. The CDR3 consists of 14 residues. The germline V and J ends were trimmed by 2 bases and 4 bases, with 11 bases remaining between them. Germline V lookup: CDR1 KGHSH, CDR2 LQKENI.

The chain recombines TRBV9 with TRBJ2-5; D ambiguous. The J call is uncertain, as TRBJ2-7 better fits the DNA end. The CDR3 is made up of 14 amino acids. Germline lookup yields CDR1 SGDLS and CDR2 YYNGEE. The CDR3 here is CASSVAAWGYEQYF. CDR3 nucleotides: TGTGCCAGCAGCGTAGCAGCCTGGGGCTACGAGCAGTACTTC.

This rearrangement joins TRBV7-3 to TRBJ2-3, with 12 bases fitting TRBD2. This CDR3 is 14 amino acids long. From germline, CDR1 is SGHTA and CDR2 FQGTGA. Unmatched junction bases numbered 1, after V lost 4 bases and J lost 5 bases. DNA for the CDR3: TGTGCCAGCAGCTGGGGACTAGCGGGAGATACGCAGTATTTT. This encodes CASSWGLAGDTQYF.

V is TRBV2 and J is TRBJ2-2, with TRBD2 identical over 13 bases. After removal of 9 bases from V and 3 bases from J, the junction contained 7 bases not matched to a gene. Germline V gene sequence: CDR1 SNHLY, CDR2 FYNNEI. This CDR3 is built from 16 residues. CDR3 residues: CARGLAGALHTGELFF. As DNA, the CDR3 is TGTGCCAGAGGACTAGCGGGGGCCCTACACACCGGGGAGCTGTTTTTT.

V is TRBV11-2 and J is TRBJ2-3; 12 positions agree with TRBD1. The V segment lost 1 base and the J segment 5 bases; nucleotides outside the gene matches: 10. Germline V gene data show CDR1 as SGHAT and CDR2 as FQNNGV. There are 18 residues in the CDR3. The CDR3 coding sequence is TGTGCCAGCAGCTTAGGGGACAGGGGGCGAGGTACAGGAGATACGCAGTATTTT. Its protein is CASSLGDRGRGTGDTQYF.

The genes are TRBV2 and TRBJ2-7; 9 bases match TRBD1. V lost 1 base, J lost 2 bases, and 3 bases stayed unmatched. The CDR3 loop spans 15 amino acids. Germline CDR1 reads SNHLY; CDR2 reads FYNNEI. CDR3: CASSEGTGETYEQYV. The DNA for the CDR3 is TGTGCCAGCAGTGAAGGGACAGGGGAGACCTACGAGCAGTACGTC.

This clone was found a few times. The genes are TRBV5-4 and TRBJ2-3, with 9 bases matching TRBD1. The CDR3 length is 15 residues. In germline, CDR1 is SGHNT, CDR2 YYREEE (reference sequence). After removal of 4 bases from V and 0 bases from J, the junction contained 3 bases not matched to a gene. This CDR3 is CASSADRGSTDTQYF. CDR3 nucleotide sequence: TGTGCCAGCAGCGCGGACAGGGGAAGCACAGATACGCAGTATTTT.

This chain links TRBV6-1 with TRBJ1-5, with 7 bases lining up with TRBD1. This CDR3 has 14 amino acids. Germline V gives CDR1 MNHNS, CDR2 SASEGT. Losses at the gene ends were 6 bases for V and 0 bases for J; bases not matched to a gene: 2. The CDR3 reads CASRDRNSNQPQHF. As DNA, the CDR3 is TGTGCCAGCAGGGACAGGAATAGCAATCAGCCCCAGCATTTT.

V and J are TRBV14 and TRBJ1-6, with D possibly matching TRBD1 (6 bases). Germline CDR1 SGHDN, CDR2 FVKESK. Trimming removed 2 bases from V and 11 bases from J, with 13 bases in between. This CDR3 is 14 amino acids long. This CDR3 is CASSQLPAGAPLHF. In DNA form, the CDR3 reads TGTGCCAGCAGCCAATTACCCGCAGGGGCACCCCTCCACTTT.

The J gene is TRBJ2-1, the V gene TRBV2; TRBD1 matches at 9 bases. The CDR3 loop spans 15 amino acids. Germline CDR1 SNHLY, CDR2 FYNNEI. The J segment lost 8 bases and the V segment lost 4 bases, leaving 9 bases of the junction unmatched. CDR3 nucleotide sequence: TGTGCCAGCAGTGGGGGACAGGGCCCTACCTATGAGCAGTTCTTC. Translated: CASSGGQGPTYEQFF. Combining the CDR3 with reference TRBV2 and TRBJ2-1 gives the whole variable domain EPEVTQTPSHQVTQMGQEVILRCVPISNHLYFYWYRQILGQKVEFLVSFYNNEISEKSEIFDDQFSVERPDGSNFTLKIRSTKLEDSAMYFCASSGGQGPTYEQFFGPGTRLTVL.